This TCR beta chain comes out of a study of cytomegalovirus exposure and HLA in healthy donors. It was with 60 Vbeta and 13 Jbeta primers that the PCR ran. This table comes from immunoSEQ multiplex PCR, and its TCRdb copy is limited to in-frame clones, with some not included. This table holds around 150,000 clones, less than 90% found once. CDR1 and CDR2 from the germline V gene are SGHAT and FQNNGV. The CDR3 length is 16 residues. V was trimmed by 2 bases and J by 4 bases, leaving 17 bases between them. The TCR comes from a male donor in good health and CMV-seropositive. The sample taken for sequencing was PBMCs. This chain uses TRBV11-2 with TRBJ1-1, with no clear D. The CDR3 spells CASSLSRGLGGTEAFF. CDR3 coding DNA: TGTGCCAGCAGCTTAAGCAGAGGGCTCGGCGGCACTGAAGCTTTCTTT.